A single sample gave rise to the 13 T cell receptor beta chains below, sequenced in a study of OX40 agonist ivuxolimab in advanced cancers. Some clones are missing from TCRdb's copy, which holds only in-frame ones; the method was immunoSEQ multiplex PCR. This table holds 65,000 to 85,000 clones, around 81% found once. The sample consisted of CD4+ or CD8+ T cells sorted from blood, taken in a trial of the OX40 agonist ivuxolimab. All receptors come from an adult with an advanced solid tumor such as melanoma, head and neck, liver or kidney cancer.

The rearrangement joins TRBV5-1 to TRBJ2-1, with 12 bases aligning to TRBD2. This CDR3 has 17 amino acids. With 0 bases clipped from V and 9 bases from J, the junction kept 10 bases outside the gene matches. Germline V gives CDR1 SGHRS, CDR2 YFSETQ. CDR3 region: CASSLGSSGRAGGEQFF. The CDR3 nucleotides read TGCGCCAGCAGCTTGGGATCTAGCGGGAGGGCCGGAGGTGAGCAGTTCTTC.

This clone was seen more than once but under ten times. The chain is built from TRBV5-1 and TRBJ1-2; D gene uncertain. Germline CDR1 and CDR2: SGHRS and YFSETQ. The CDR3 loop spans 12 amino acids. Trimming stripped 0 bases from V and 8 bases from J, with 8 bases between. CDR3 DNA sequence: TGCGCCAGCAGCTTGGAACGGGAGGGCTACACCTTC. Translated: CASSLEREGYTF.

The rearrangement links TRBV2 to TRBJ2-7; tentatively, D is TRBD1 (6 bases). The CDR3 is 15 residues long. Germline V gene data show CDR1 as SNHLY and CDR2 as FYNNEI. V lost 2 bases, J lost 6 bases, and 17 bases lay in between. CDR3 region: CASSESGQFSGEQYF. The DNA of the CDR3 is TGTGCCAGCAGTGAAAGTGGACAGTTTTCGGGCGAGCAGTACTTC.

J is TRBJ1-1 and V is TRBV11-3; no reliable D call. Trimming left V 1 base short and J 3 bases short, with 6 bases between. The CDR3 is made up of 13 amino acids. CDR1 and CDR2 (germline): SGHNT, YENEEA. The CDR3 nucleotides read TGTGCCAGCAGCTTAGGATCGGACACTGAAGCTTTCTTT. Protein sequence: CASSLGSDTEAFF.

This chain joins TRBV5-6 and TRBJ2-1, with 10 bases aligning to TRBD1. Germline loops: CDR1 SGHDT, CDR2 YYEEEE. With 4 bases clipped from V and 3 bases from J, the junction kept 7 bases outside the gene matches. The CDR3 is 16 residues long. This chain's CDR3 is CASSNDRGQFYNEQFF. The DNA for the CDR3 is TGTGCCAGCAGCAACGACAGGGGGCAGTTCTACAATGAGCAGTTCTTC. Using reference TRBV5-6 and TRBJ2-1 for the parts outside the CDR3, the full variable domain is DAGVTQSPTHLIKTRGQQVTLRCSPKSGHDTVSWYQQALGQGPQFIFQYYEEEERQRGNFPDRFSGHQFPNYSSELNVNALLLGDSALYLCASSNDRGQFYNEQFFGPGTRLTVL.

This clone was seen just once. This sequence joins TRBV27 and TRBJ2-3, with 7 bases aligning to TRBD2. Germline V CDR1 and CDR2: MNHEY, SMNVEV (reference sequence). V was clipped by 2 bases and J by 6 bases; unmatched bases: 8. The length of the CDR3 is 15 residues. The DNA for the CDR3 is TGTGCCAGCAGTTTAAGAGCGGGATTCGGGGATACGCAGTATTTT. Its protein product is CASSLRAGFGDTQYF.

This chain joins TRBV7-3 and TRBJ2-1, with a weak D call TRBD2 (6 bases). Trimming removed 4 bases at V and 15 bases at J, with 28 bases between. Germline values: CDR1 SGHTA, CDR2 FQGTGA. CDR3 length equals 16 residues. The CDR3 here is CASSSTLGTGGSSLFF. The CDR3 DNA reads as TGTGCCAGCAGCTCTACACTTGGCACCGGAGGGTCGTCTTTGTTCTTC.

This clone appeared a few times. The rearrangement uses TRBV30 and TRBJ1-1; D unclear. This CDR3 comprises 12 residues. V was cut by 8 bases and J by 0 bases, with 10 bases left in between. The germline gives CDR1 GTSNPN, CDR2 SVGIG (reference sequence). The CDR3 sequence: CAGEELNTEAFF. The CDR3 DNA sequence: TGTGCCGGAGAGGAATTGAACACTGAAGCTTTCTTT.

The V gene is TRBV27, the J gene TRBJ1-2; maybe TRBD1 (5 bases). Germline CDR1 reads MNHEY; CDR2 reads SMNVEV (reference sequence). This CDR3 is built from 15 residues. Trimming took 2 bases from V and 0 from J, leaving 10 bases between them. CDR3 residues: CASSLGGDSNYGYTF. The CDR3 DNA reads as TGTGCCAGCAGTTTAGGGGGTGATTCTAACTATGGCTACACCTTC.

As to this clone: One junction end does not reproduce the germline sequence, and a read error may be involved. V and J are TRBV7-7 and TRBJ2-5; unclear D gene. The CDR3 is made up of 14 amino acids. Germline V CDR1 and CDR2: SSHAT, FNYEAQ (reference sequence). The CDR3 is CASSLGLQTETQYF. CDR3 coding DNA: TGTGCTAGCAGCTTAGGGCTACAGACGGAGACCCAGTACTTC.

V gene TRBV18 combines with J gene TRBJ2-1; 10 bases fit TRBD2. Trimming took 3 bases from V and 0 from J; bases not matched to a gene: 2. Germline values: CDR1 KGHSH, CDR2 LQKENI. CDR3 length equals 16 residues. The chain's CDR3 is CASSPSSGSSYNEQFF. Written as DNA, the CDR3 is TGTGCCAGCTCACCTTCTAGCGGGAGCTCCTACAATGAGCAGTTCTTC.

This chain connects TRBV4-1 to TRBJ1-4; D possibly corresponds to TRBD1 (5 bases). Between the trimmed V and J ends, which lost 1 base and 7 bases, there was a span of 13 bases. The CDR3 extends over 15 amino acids. Germline V gives CDR1 MGHRA, CDR2 YSYEKL. CDR3 residues: CASSQGGGQGEKLFF. CDR3 in DNA: TGCGCCAGCAGCCAAGGGGGAGGGCAGGGTGAAAAACTGTTTTTT.

This chain joins TRBV30 and TRBJ1-6; TRBD1 matches 9 bases. The CDR3 covers 13 residues. Germline CDR1 is GTSNPN and CDR2 is SVGIG (reference sequence). The CDR3 here is CAHTGQGNSPLHF. The CDR3 bases are TGTGCTCACACGGGACAGGGCAATTCACCCCTCCACTTT.